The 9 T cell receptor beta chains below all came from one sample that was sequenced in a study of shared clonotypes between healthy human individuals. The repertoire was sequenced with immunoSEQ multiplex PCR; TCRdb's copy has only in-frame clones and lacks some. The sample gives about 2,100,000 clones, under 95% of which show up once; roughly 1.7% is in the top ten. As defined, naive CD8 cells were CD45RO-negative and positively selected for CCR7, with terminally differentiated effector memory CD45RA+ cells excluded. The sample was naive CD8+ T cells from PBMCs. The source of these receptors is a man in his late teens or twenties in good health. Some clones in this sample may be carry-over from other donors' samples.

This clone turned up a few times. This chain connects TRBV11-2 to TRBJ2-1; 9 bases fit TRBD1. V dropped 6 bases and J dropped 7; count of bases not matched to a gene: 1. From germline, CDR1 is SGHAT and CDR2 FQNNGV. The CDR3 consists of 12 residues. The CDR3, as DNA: TGTGCCAGCAGACAGGGGGCGAATGAGCAGTTCTTC. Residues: CASRQGANEQFF. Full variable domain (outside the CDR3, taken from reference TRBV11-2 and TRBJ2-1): EAGVAQSPRYKIIEKRQSVAFWCNPISGHATLYWYQQILGQGPKLLIQFQNNGVVDDSQLPKDRFSAERLKGVDSTLKIQPAKLEDSAVYLCASRQGANEQFFGPGTRLTVL.

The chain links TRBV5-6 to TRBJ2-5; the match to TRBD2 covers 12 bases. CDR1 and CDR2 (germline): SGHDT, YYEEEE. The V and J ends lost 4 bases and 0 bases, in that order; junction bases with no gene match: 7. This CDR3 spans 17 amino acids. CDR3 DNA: TGTGCCAGCAGCCTTCTAGCGGGAGGGTTGTACCAAGAGACCCAGTACTTC. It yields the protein CASSLLAGGLYQETQYF.

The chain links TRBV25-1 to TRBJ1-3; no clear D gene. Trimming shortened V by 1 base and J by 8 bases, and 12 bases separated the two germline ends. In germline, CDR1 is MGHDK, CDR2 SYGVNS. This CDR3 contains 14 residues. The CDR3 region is CASSESASRYTIYF. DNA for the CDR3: TGTGCCAGCAGTGAATCGGCCAGCCGTTACACCATATATTTT.

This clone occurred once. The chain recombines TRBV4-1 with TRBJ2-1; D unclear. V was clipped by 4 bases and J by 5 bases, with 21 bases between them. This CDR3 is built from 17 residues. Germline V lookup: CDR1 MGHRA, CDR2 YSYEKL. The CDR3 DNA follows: TGCGCCAGCAGCCCCCTAGGGTTTAATCCGTCACACAATGAGCAGTTCTTC. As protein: CASSPLGFNPSHNEQFF.

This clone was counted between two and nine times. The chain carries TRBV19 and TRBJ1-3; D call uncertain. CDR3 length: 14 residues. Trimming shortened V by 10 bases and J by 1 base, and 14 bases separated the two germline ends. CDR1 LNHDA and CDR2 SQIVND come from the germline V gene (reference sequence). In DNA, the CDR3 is TGTGCCACTGACAACGCCTTATCTGGAAACACCATATATTTT. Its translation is CATDNALSGNTIYF.

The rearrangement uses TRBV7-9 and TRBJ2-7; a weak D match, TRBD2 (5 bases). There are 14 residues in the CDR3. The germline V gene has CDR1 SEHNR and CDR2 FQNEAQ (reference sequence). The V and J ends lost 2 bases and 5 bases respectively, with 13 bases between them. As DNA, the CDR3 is TGTGCCAGCAGCTTAATGACCGTCGGGAACGAGCAGTACTTC. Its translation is CASSLMTVGNEQYF. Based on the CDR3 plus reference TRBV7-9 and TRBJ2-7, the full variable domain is DTGVSQNPRHKITKRGQNVTFRCDPISEHNRLYWYRQTLGQGPEFLTYFQNEAQLEKSRLLSDRFSAERPKGSFSTLEIQRTEQGDSAMYLCASSLMTVGNEQYFGPGTRLTVT.

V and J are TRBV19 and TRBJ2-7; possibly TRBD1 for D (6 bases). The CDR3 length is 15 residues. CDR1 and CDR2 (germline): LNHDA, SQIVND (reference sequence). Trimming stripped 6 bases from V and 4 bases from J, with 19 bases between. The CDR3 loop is CASSPIPGAEYEQYF. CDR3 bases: TGTGCCAGTAGCCCGATACCAGGGGCGGAATACGAGCAGTACTTC.

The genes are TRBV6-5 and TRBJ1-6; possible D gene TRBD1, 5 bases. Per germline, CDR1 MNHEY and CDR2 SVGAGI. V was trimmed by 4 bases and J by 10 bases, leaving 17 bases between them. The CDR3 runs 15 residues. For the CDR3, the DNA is TGTGCCAGCAGTTCGGGACGGGGAGGCCGATCACCCCTCCACTTT. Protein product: CASSSGRGGRSPLHF.

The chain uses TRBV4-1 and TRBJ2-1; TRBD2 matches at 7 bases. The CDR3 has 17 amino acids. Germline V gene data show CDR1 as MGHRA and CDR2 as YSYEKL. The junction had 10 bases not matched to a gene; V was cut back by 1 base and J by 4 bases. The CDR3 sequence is CASSQGPAGRPYNEQFF. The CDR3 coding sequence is TGCGCCAGCAGCCAAGGTCCCGCCGGGAGGCCTTACAATGAGCAGTTCTTC.